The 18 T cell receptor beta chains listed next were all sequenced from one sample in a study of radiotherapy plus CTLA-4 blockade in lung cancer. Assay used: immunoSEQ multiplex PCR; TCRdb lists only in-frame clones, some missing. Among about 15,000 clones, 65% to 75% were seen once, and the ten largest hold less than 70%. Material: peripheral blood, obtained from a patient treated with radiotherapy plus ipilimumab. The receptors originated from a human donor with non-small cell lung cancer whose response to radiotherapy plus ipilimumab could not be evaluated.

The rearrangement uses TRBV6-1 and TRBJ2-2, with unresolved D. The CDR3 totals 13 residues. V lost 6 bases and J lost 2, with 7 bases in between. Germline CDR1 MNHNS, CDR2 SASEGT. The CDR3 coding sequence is TGTGCCAGCAGCCAAATCAACACCGGGGAGCTGTTTTTT. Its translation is CASSQINTGELFF.

CDR3 protein: CASIKQGSGELFF. CDR3 nucleotides: TGTGCCAGCATCAAACAGGGGTCCGGGGAGCTGTTTTTT. The chain has TRBV27 and TRBJ2-2, with 7 positions matching TRBD1. CDR3 length: 13 residues. J lost 6 bases, V lost 7 bases, and 5 bases had no gene match. Germline-derived CDR1 and CDR2 are MNHEY and SMNVEV (reference sequence).

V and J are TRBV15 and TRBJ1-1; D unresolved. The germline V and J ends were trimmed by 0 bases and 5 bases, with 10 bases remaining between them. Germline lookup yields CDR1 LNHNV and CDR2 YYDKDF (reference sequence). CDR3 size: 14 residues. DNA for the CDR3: TGTGCCACCAGCAGAGATGGTCAGAGGACTGAAGCTTTCTTT. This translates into CATSRDGQRTEAFF.

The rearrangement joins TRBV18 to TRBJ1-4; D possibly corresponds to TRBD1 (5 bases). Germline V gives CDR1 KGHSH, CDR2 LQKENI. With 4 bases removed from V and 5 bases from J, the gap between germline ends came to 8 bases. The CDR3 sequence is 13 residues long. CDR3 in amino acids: CASSRQSNEKLFF. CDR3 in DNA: TGTGCCAGCTCACGACAGAGCAATGAAAAACTGTTTTTT.

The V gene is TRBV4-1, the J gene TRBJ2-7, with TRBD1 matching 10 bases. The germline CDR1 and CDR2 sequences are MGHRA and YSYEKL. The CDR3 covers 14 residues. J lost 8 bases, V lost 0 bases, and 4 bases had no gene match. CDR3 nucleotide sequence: TGCGCCAGCAGCCAAGATTCGGACAGGGGGAAGCAGTACTTC. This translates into CASSQDSDRGKQYF.

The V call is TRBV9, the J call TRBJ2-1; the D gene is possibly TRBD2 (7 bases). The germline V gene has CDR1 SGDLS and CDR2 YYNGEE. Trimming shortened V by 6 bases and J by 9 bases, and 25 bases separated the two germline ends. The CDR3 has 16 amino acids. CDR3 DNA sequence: TGTGCCAGCAACCTACAAGGGGGGGGGACCTTTGGTGAGCAGTTCTTC. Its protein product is CASNLQGGGTFGEQFF.

CDR3 in DNA: TGTGCCAGCAGTGAAGTCCCGGGACAGGGTGACAATGAGCAGTTCTTC. Translated: CASSEVPGQGDNEQFF. The chain combines TRBV25-1 with TRBJ2-1, with 9 bases lining up with TRBD1. The V gene's germline CDR1 is MGHDK and CDR2 SYGVNS. This CDR3 has 16 residues. The J segment lost 5 bases and the V segment lost 2 bases, leaving 7 bases of the junction unmatched.

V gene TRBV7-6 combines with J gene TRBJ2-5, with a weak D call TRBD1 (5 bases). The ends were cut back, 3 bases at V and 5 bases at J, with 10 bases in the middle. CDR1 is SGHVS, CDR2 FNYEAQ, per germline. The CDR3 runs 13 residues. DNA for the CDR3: TGTGCCAGCAGCTTTGGCAGGGCGGAGACCCAGTACTTC. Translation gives CASSFGRAETQYF. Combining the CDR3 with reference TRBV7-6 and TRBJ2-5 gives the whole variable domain GAGVSQSPRYKVTKRGQDVALRCDPISGHVSLYWYRQALGQGPEFLTYFNYEAQQDKSGLPNDRFSAERPEGSISTLTIQRTEQRDSAMYRCASSFGRAETQYFGPGTRLLVL.

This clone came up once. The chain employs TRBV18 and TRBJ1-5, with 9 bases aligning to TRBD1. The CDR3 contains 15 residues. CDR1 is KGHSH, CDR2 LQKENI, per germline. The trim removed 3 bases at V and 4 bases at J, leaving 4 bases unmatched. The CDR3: CASSPGTGNNQPQHF. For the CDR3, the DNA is TGTGCCAGCTCACCCGGGACAGGGAATAATCAGCCCCAGCATTTT.

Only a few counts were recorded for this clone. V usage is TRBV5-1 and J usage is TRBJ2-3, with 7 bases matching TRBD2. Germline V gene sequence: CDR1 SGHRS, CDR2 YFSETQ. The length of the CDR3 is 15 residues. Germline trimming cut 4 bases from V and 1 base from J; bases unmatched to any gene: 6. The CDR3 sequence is CASSVSGVRTDTQYF. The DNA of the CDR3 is TGCGCCAGCAGCGTCAGCGGGGTTCGCACAGATACGCAGTATTTT.

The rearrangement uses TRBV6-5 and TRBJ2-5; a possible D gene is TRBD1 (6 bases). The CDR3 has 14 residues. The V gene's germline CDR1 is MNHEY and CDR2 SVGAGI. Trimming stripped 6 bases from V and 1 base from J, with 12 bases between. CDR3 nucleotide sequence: TGTGCCAGCAGAAAAACAGGGATCCAAGAGACCCAGTACTTC. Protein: CASRKTGIQETQYF.

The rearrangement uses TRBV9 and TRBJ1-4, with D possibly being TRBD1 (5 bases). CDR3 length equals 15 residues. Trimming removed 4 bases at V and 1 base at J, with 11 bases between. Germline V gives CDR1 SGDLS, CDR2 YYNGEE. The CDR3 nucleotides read TGTGCCAGCAGCCCCGGAGGGGTAACTAATGAAAAACTGTTTTTT. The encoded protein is CASSPGGVTNEKLFF.

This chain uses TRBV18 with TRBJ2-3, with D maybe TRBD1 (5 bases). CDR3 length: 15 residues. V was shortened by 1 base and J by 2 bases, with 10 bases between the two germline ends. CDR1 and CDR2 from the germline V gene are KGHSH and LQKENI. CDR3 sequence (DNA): TGTGCCAGCTCACCACGGCAGGGAAACACAGATACGCAGTATTTT. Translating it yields CASSPRQGNTDTQYF. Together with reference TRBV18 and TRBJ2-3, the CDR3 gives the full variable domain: NAGVMQNPRHLVRRRGQEARLRCSPMKGHSHVYWYRQLPEEGLKFMVYLQKENIIDESGMPKERFSAEFPKEGPSILRIQQVVRGDSAAYFCASSPRQGNTDTQYFGPGTRLTVL.

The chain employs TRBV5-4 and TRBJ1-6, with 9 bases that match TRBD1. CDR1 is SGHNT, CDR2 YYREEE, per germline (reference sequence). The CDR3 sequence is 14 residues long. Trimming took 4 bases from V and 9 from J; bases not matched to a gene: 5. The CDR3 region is CASSLQGAASPLHF. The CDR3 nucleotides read TGTGCCAGCAGCCTACAGGGGGCTGCTTCACCCCTCCACTTT. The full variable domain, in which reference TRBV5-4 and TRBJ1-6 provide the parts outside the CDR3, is ETGVTQSPTHLIKTRGQQVTLRCSSQSGHNTVSWYQQALGQGPQFIFQYYREEENGRGNFPPRFSGLQFPNYSSELNVNALELDDSALYLCASSLQGAASPLHFGNGTRLTVT.

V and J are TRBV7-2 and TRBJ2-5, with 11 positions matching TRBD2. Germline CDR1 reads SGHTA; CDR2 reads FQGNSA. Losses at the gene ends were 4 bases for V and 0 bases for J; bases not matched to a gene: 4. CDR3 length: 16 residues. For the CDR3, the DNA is TGTGCCAGCAGCTCCTTAGCGGGGGGGTACCAAGAGACCCAGTACTTC. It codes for CASSSLAGGYQETQYF.

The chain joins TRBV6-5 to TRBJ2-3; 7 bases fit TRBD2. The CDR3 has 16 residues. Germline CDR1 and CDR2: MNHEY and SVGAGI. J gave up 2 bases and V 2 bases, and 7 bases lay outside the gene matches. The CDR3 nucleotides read TGTGCCAGCAGTTACCGGCGGGGGAGGCCCACAGATACGCAGTATTTT. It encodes CASSYRRGRPTDTQYF.

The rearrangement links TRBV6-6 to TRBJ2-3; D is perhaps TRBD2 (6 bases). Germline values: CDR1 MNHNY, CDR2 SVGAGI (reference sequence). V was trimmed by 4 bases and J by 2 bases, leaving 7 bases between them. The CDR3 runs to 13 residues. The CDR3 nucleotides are TGTGCCAGCAGTTCGGGGGACACAGATACGCAGTATTTT. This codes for CASSSGDTDTQYF.

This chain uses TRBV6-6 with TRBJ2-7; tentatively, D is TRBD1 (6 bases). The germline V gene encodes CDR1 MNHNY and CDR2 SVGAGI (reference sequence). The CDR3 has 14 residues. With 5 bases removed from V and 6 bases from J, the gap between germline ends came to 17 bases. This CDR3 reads CASSVDFEGVEQYF. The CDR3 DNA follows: TGTGCCAGCAGTGTCGACTTCGAGGGGGTCGAGCAGTACTTC.